These 12 T cell receptor beta chains were all obtained from the same sample, sequenced in a study of Ad26.COV2.S vaccination and SARS-CoV-2 variants. Assay used: immunoSEQ multiplex PCR; TCRdb lists only in-frame clones, some missing. The table has about 350,000 clones, about 90% seen once; the top ten hold around 4.2%. The sample consisted of peripheral blood, taken after recovery from COVID-19. These receptors originate from a human donor who had recovered from COVID-19.

The gene calls are TRBV10-3 and TRBJ1-2; a weak D match, TRBD1 (5 bases). Between the trimmed V and J ends, which lost 0 bases and 0 bases, there was a span of 8 bases. CDR3 length: 15 amino acids. CDR1 is ENHRY and CDR2 is SYGVKD in the germline V gene. The CDR3 nucleotides read TGTGCCATCAGTGAGTCCCAGGGTTCTAACTATGGCTACACCTTC. It is translated as CAISESQGSNYGYTF.

The chain combines TRBV6-5 with TRBJ1-4; weak D call: TRBD1 (5 bases). The CDR3 spans 12 residues. V dropped 6 bases and J dropped 7 bases, with 9 bases sitting between them. Germline loops: CDR1 MNHEY, CDR2 SVGAGI. The CDR3 spells CASRQASEKLFF. The DNA of the CDR3 is TGTGCCAGCAGACAGGCTTCTGAAAAACTGTTTTTT.

The chain carries TRBV4-3 and TRBJ2-7; 8 bases fit TRBD2. CDR3 length: 17 residues. Trimming cost V 0 bases and J 3 bases; bases outside gene matches: 10. Germline CDR1 is LGHNA and CDR2 is YSLEER. The CDR3 sequence is CASSQDLGGGTVYEQYF. The CDR3 coding sequence is TGCGCCAGCAGCCAAGACCTCGGCGGGGGGACTGTCTACGAGCAGTACTTC.

V gene TRBV5-8 combines with J gene TRBJ2-7; no clear D. The length of the CDR3 is 12 residues. The ends were cut back, 6 bases at V and 2 bases at J, with 9 bases in the middle. Germline CDR1 SGHTS, CDR2 YDEGEE. The CDR3 coding sequence is TGTGCCAGCATGGCGACCGCCTACGAGCAGTACTTC. This sequence encodes CASMATAYEQYF.

As concerns this clone: The identical CDR3 is also encoded by other nucleotide sequences in the sample. The chain carries TRBV11-2 and TRBJ1-1, with D perhaps matching TRBD1 (6 bases). V was clipped by 4 bases and J by 2 bases, with 8 bases between them. The CDR3 covers 13 residues. Germline CDR1 reads SGHAT; CDR2 reads FQNNGV. For the CDR3, the DNA is TGTGCCAGCAGCTCACAGGGTAACACTGAAGCTTTCTTT. It codes for CASSSQGNTEAFF.

This chain connects TRBV3-1 (or the pseudogene TRBV3-2) to TRBJ1-4; 8 bases align to TRBD1. The CDR3 covers 17 residues. The germline gives CDR1 LGHDT, CDR2 YNNKEL (reference sequence). The junction had 10 bases not matched to a gene; V was cut back by 2 bases and J by 5 bases. The DNA for the CDR3 is TGTGCCAGCAGCCAACGGACAGGGCCTGGGTGGAATGAAAAACTGTTTTTT. Translating it yields CASSQRTGPGWNEKLFF.

Concerning this clone itself: This same CDR3 is encoded by further DNA sequences in the sample. The genes are TRBV6-1 and TRBJ1-2, with D hard to call. The CDR3 runs 13 residues. Trimming took off 1 base at V and 4 bases at J, with 7 bases between the two ends. Germline-derived CDR1 and CDR2 are MNHNS and SASEGT. The DNA for the CDR3 is TGTGCCAGCAGTGAAGACAGTCTCTATGGCTACACCTTC. This encodes CASSEDSLYGYTF.

The V and J genes are TRBV6-2 or TRBV6-3 and TRBJ2-7; no firm D call. V was shortened by 5 bases and J by 2 bases, with 19 bases between the two germline ends. This CDR3 is built from 16 residues. In germline, CDR1 is MNHEY, CDR2 SVGEGT. The CDR3 region has the DNA TGTGCCAGCAGTACGCCCGGGCAGGCACGAACCTACGAGCAGTACTTC. Translating it yields CASSTPGQARTYEQYF.

The chain employs TRBV21-1 and TRBJ2-7; the table calls TRBD1, which could not be checked here. TRBV21-1 is deemed a pseudogene. CDR3 size: 16 residues. The CDR3 nucleotides read TGTGCCAGCAGCGTCACACCTGGGACAGGCTCCTACGAGCAGTACTTC. Protein product: CASSVTPGTGSYEQYF.

The chain recombines TRBV10-1 with TRBJ2-5; TRBD2 might be the D (6 bases). This CDR3 region has 14 residues. Trimming shortened V by 4 bases and J by 4 bases, and 13 bases separated the two germline ends. CDR1 is WNHNN, CDR2 SYGVQD, per germline (reference sequence). The CDR3 loop is CASSAEGRIETQYF. As DNA, the CDR3 is TGCGCCAGCAGTGCCGAGGGGAGGATAGAGACCCAGTACTTC.

The chain combines TRBV6-2 or TRBV6-3 with TRBJ2-7; D may be TRBD1 or TRBD2 (5 bases each). Germline CDR1 reads MNHEY; CDR2 reads SVGEGT. Trimming took off 5 bases at V and 5 bases at J, with 19 bases between the two ends. The CDR3 is 15 amino acids. The DNA of the CDR3 is TGTGCCAGCAGTCCCACCGGGACCGGCTATGACGAGCAGTACTTC. This codes for CASSPTGTGYDEQYF.

The chain uses TRBV11-2 and TRBJ1-1; D is unclear. The germline V and J ends were trimmed by 1 base and 4 bases, with 10 bases remaining between them. The length of the CDR3 is 14 residues. CDR1 and CDR2 (germline): SGHAT, FQNNGV. The CDR3 DNA follows: TGTGCCAGCAGCTTAGGGGGTAAAGGCACTGAAGCTTTCTTT. This codes for CASSLGGKGTEAFF.